This note documents a single T cell receptor beta chain sequence. The data were obtained in a study of blood T cell repertoires in COVID-19. Study in general: Whether acute or convalescent, the COVID-19 samples came from the United States, Italy and Spain. Nucleic acid was either cDNA or gDNA, and it came from T cells, B-cell-depleted T cells, or PBMCs.

The V end was cut by 2 bases, the J end by 7 bases, with 9 bases between. This CDR3 is 13 amino acids long. CDR1 is MNHNY and CDR2 is SVGAGI in the germline V gene (reference sequence). In the original processing: Counts of nucleated cells, estimated from reference gene primer amplification, were obtained. Using immunoSEQ multiplex PCR, the repertoire was profiled, and TCRdb retains in-frame clones only, with some absent. The V and J calls and the clone size are those of that table, but D and trimming were determined from the DNA. The table has 200,000 to 300,000 clones, roughly four fifths seen once.

What was sequenced was peripheral blood. V is TRBV6-6 and J is TRBJ2-1, with D possibly being TRBD2 (5 bases). The source is a woman older than 75 with acute or convalescent COVID-19. In nucleotides, the CDR3 is TGTGCCAGCAGTTACGACGGGGTAAATGAGCAGTTCTTC. Translated, it gives CASSYDGVNEQFF.